The source of this T cell receptor beta chain is a study of T-cell memory formation after mild COVID-19. General study points: Contracting CD8+ clones were enriched in EMRA, CD4+ mainly in CM and EM. Pre-infection memory held some responding clones, suggesting pre-existing cross-reactive T cells responded. Clones contracting over day 15 to 85 were CD4/CD8 balanced, with later expanders leaning CD4+.

V lost 3 bases to trimming and J lost 7 bases; unmatched junction nucleotides: 8. Germline loops: CDR1 SGDLS, CDR2 YYNGEE. CDR3 length equals 17 residues. As for this clonotype: The antigen is unknown.

The TCR alpha and TCR beta cDNA libraries, bearing sample barcodes and UMIs, were generated by 5'RACE using constant-segment primers. Each CDR3 protein is one row after TCRdb ran MiXCR on the 5' RACE reads. Of over 500,000 distinct CDR3 sequences listed, approximately 15% are singletons. The sequencing sample was made of PBMCs or a T cell subset sorted from them (not recorded which). The V call is TRBV9, the J call TRBJ2-1; 15 bases line up with TRBD2. This TCR was recovered from an adult woman who had mild COVID-19 (a few samples of this study predate the infection). Cell type and time point are not known. In DNA form, the CDR3 reads TGTGCCAGCAGCGACGCCGGGACTAGCGGGGGGACGAATGAGCAGTTCTTC. This gives the protein CASSDAGTSGGTNEQFF.